These 12 T cell receptor beta chains share one sample of origin, sequenced in a study of shared clonotypes between healthy human individuals. Method: immunoSEQ multiplex PCR; TCRdb's copy keeps in-frame clones and lacks some. This sample has 650,000 to 700,000 clones; roughly 87% occur once, and the top ten carry 30% to 40%. The sample consisted of memory CD8+ T cells from PBMCs. Sample subset: CD45RO+ cells pooled with CCR7-negative TemRA cells. The receptors come from a man between 18 and 29 years old in good health. Some clones in this sample may be carry-over from other donors' samples.

The chain carries TRBV10-2 and TRBJ2-1; 9 bases line up with TRBD1. CDR3 length: 16 residues. J was trimmed by 6 bases and V by 4 bases; bases with no gene match: 10. Germline V lookup: CDR1 WSHSY, CDR2 SAAADI. The CDR3 nucleotides read TGCGCCAGCAGTGGTACCGGGACAGGGACCGCCAATGAGCAGTTCTTC. As protein: CASSGTGTGTANEQFF.

The chain couples TRBV19 to TRBJ2-7; TRBD1 matches 8 bases. Per germline, CDR1 LNHDA and CDR2 SQIVND (reference sequence). This CDR3 contains 15 residues. V was pared by 6 bases and J by 3 bases, with 10 bases of the junction left unmatched. CDR3 amino acids: CASSSRTGGVYEQYF. CDR3 nucleotide sequence: TGTGCCAGTAGCTCCCGTACAGGGGGTGTCTACGAGCAGTACTTC.

This chain connects TRBV5-6 to TRBJ2-5; D is uncertain. CDR1 and CDR2 from the germline V gene are SGHDT and YYEEEE. Trimming removed 2 bases from V and 5 bases from J, with 10 bases in between. This CDR3 has 13 amino acids. In nucleotides, the CDR3 is TGTGCCAGCAGCTTTTTTATTGGGGAGACCCAGTACTTC. Its protein product is CASSFFIGETQYF. The full variable domain, completed using reference TRBV5-6 and TRBJ2-5, is DAGVTQSPTHLIKTRGQQVTLRCSPKSGHDTVSWYQQALGQGPQFIFQYYEEEERQRGNFPDRFSGHQFPNYSSELNVNALLLGDSALYLCASSFFIGETQYFGPGTRLLVL.

V is TRBV27 and J is TRBJ1-1, with D uncertain. V was clipped by 4 bases and J by 1 base, with 16 bases between them. The length of the CDR3 is 16 residues. CDR1 MNHEY and CDR2 SMNVEV come from the germline V gene (reference sequence). CDR3 in DNA: TGTGCCAGCAGTTGGATGGCGCCGCCCTCGAACACTGAAGCTTTCTTT. It translates to CASSWMAPPSNTEAFF.

The chain is built from TRBV19 and TRBJ2-7; 9 bases agree with TRBD1. The germline CDR1 and CDR2 sequences are LNHDA and SQIVND (reference sequence). The CDR3 has 15 residues. The J segment lost 4 bases and the V segment lost 3 bases, leaving 7 bases of the junction unmatched. CDR3 nucleotides: TGTGCCAGTAGTATGGGGACAGGGAGGATATACGAGCAGTACTTC. Protein: CASSMGTGRIYEQYF. The whole variable domain, remainder taken from reference TRBV19 and TRBJ2-7, is DGGITQSPKYLFRKEGQNVTLSCEQNLNHDAMYWYRQDPGQGLRLIYYSQIVNDFQKGDIAEGYSVSREKKESFPLTVTSAQKNPTAFYLCASSMGTGRIYEQYFGPGTRLTVT.

The chain employs TRBV7-9 and TRBJ2-3; 8 positions match TRBD1. V lost 1 base, J lost 3 bases, and 0 bases stayed unmatched. The germline CDR1 and CDR2 sequences are SEHNR and FQNEAQ (reference sequence). This CDR3 contains 14 residues. Written as DNA, the CDR3 is TGTGCCAGCAGCTTAGGGACAGGGACAGATACGCAGTATTTT. Its protein product is CASSLGTGTDTQYF. Full variable domain (remainder filled in from reference TRBV7-9 and TRBJ2-3): DTGVSQNPRHKITKRGQNVTFRCDPISEHNRLYWYRQTLGQGPEFLTYFQNEAQLEKSRLLSDRFSAERPKGSFSTLEIQRTEQGDSAMYLCASSLGTGTDTQYFGPGTRLTVL.

This CDR3 is CASSSRDRLAEAFF. Here the CDR3 DNA reads TGTGCCAGCAGCTCTAGGGACAGGTTGGCTGAAGCTTTCTTT. The gene calls are TRBV7-8 and TRBJ1-1; 8 nucleotides line up with TRBD1. CDR3 length: 14 amino acids. Germline CDR1 SGHVS, CDR2 FQNEAQ. After removal of 4 bases from V and 6 bases from J, the junction contained 7 bases not matched to a gene.

V and J are TRBV15 and TRBJ2-3, with 9 bases matching TRBD2. Trimming cost V 4 bases and J 2 bases; bases outside gene matches: 4. This CDR3 is built from 15 residues. Germline V gives CDR1 LNHNV, CDR2 YYDKDF (reference sequence). In DNA, the CDR3 is TGTGCCACCAGCATGACTAGCGGAATCACAGATACGCAGTATTTT. It specifies CATSMTSGITDTQYF.

The rearrangement joins TRBV2 to TRBJ2-3; possible D gene TRBD2, 6 bases. CDR1 and CDR2 (germline): SNHLY, FYNNEI. The CDR3 spans 14 residues. Trimming shortened V by 8 bases and J by 1 base, and 13 bases separated the two germline ends. The CDR3 DNA follows: TGTGCCAGCCTCGAGGCTAGCGGCACAGATACGCAGTATTTT. As protein: CASLEASGTDTQYF.

The rearrangement joins TRBV6-1 to TRBJ2-5; 7 positions match TRBD1. The length of the CDR3 is 14 residues. Germline V gene sequence: CDR1 MNHNS, CDR2 SASEGT. V was clipped by 5 bases and J by 4 bases; unmatched bases: 7. CDR3 region: CASSPHHRGETQYF. The CDR3 DNA is TGTGCCAGCAGTCCCCATCACAGGGGAGAGACCCAGTACTTC.

This clone showed up just once. V is TRBV19 and J is TRBJ1-2; possible D gene TRBD1, 5 bases. Trimming stripped 5 bases from V and 5 bases from J, with 24 bases between. There are 17 residues in the CDR3. Germline V gene sequence: CDR1 LNHDA, CDR2 SQIVND (reference sequence). The CDR3 nucleotides are TGTGCCAGTAGTTATTTTTTCGGGGCGACAGTCTGGTATGGCTACACCTTC. As protein: CASSYFFGATVWYGYTF.

The rearrangement links TRBV5-4 to TRBJ1-1, with TRBD1 as a possible D gene (6 bases). Trimming cost V 1 base and J 5 bases, with 21 bases left between them. Germline V CDR1 and CDR2: SGHNT, YYREEE (reference sequence). This CDR3 is 17 amino acids long. This chain's CDR3 is CASSLSHLNRVLTEAFF. CDR3 coding DNA: TGTGCCAGCAGCTTGTCCCATCTGAACAGGGTTTTAACTGAAGCTTTCTTT.